Sequencing of this T cell receptor (beta chain) was carried out in a study of Ad26.COV2.S vaccination and SARS-CoV-2 variants (TCRdb year 2021). Concerning the study at large: Vaccine-arm donors were drawn from COV1001, a multicentre, randomized, double-blind, placebo-controlled phase I-IIa trial of Ad26.COV2.S in healthy adults. Ad26.COV2.S was given intramuscularly at 5x10^10 or 1x10^11 viral particles, as a single shot or as two shots 56 days apart. Sequencing of the TCRbeta repertoire served to evaluate the specificity and breadth of SARS-CoV-2-reactive T cell receptors following Ad26.COV2.S vaccination. A total of 32 samples were included in the TCR-sequenced set, comprising around 20 Ad26.COV2.S vaccine recipients, 5 placebo recipients and 8 SARS-CoV-2 convalescent individuals. Trial participants were randomized into five groups of five: low-dose or high-dose Ad26.COV2.S given once or twice, or placebo on both occasions. Investigators did not know the trial group allocation while performing experiments and assessing outcomes.

Findings and caveats that apply to the study as a whole: After vaccination, substantial breadth of spike-specific CD8+ and CD4+ T cell responses was reported. The authors noted that total T cell responses may have been underestimated by the TCR breadth and depth analyses. The study was not powered to compare responses between vaccine doses or regimens. Non-spike TCR breadth was comparable between vaccine and placebo recipients, consistent with the vaccine containing only spike. Spike-specific TCR breadth was higher in Ad26.COV2.S recipients than in placebo recipients (P = 0.0014).

The immunoSEQ Assay was used to sequence TCRbeta CDR3 regions. After extraction, genomic DNA underwent amplification by bias-controlled multiplex PCR, followed by high-throughput sequencing. In the paper's pipeline: Collapsing and filtering of sequences were performed to quantify the absolute abundance of each unique TCRbeta CDR3 region. T cell fraction was estimated by normalizing TCRbeta template counts to usable DNA, which was measured by amplifying reference genes present in all nucleated cells. Repertoire TCRs were annotated as SARS-CoV-2-specific by exact matching of V gene, CDR3 amino acid sequence and J gene to a known reactive TCR set. The reference SARS-CoV-2 TCR set was obtained from MIRA and was filtered for enrichment in COVID-19-positive ImmuneCODE repertoires, whereby public or cross-reactive TCRs were removed. Based on the MIRA antigens, annotated TCRs were further analysed at the level of specific ORF or position within ORF. Depth was the summed frequency of annotated unique rearrangements, while breadth was defined as annotated unique rearrangements over total unique productive rearrangements. Two-sided Wilcoxon rank-sum tests were used to compare TCR breadth between groups. Here the immuneACCESS table is served through TCRdb, limited to in-frame sequences with V and J called. Missing clones are a known gap in these copies; in checked studies unresolved V genes cover under half, and the rest lacks a known reason. V, J and clone size are taken as reported in that table, and D and trimming were inferred from the DNA itself. Here the sample has over 300,000 clones; around four fifths occur a single time. Together, the top ten hold approximately 7% of the sample.

Per the publication, the treatment or condition label means: some 20 received Ad26.COV2.S at low or high dose, single or two shots; about 5 received placebo; per-sample allocation not given. For vaccine and placebo recipients, the sequenced repertoires came from samples collected on day 63 after the first injection. Cohort 1b enrolled 25 adults aged 18-55 years at a single site in Boston, USA, between 29 July and 7 August 2020. Ad26.COV2.S consisted of a replication-incompetent adenovirus type 26 vector by which a prefusion-stabilized SARS-CoV-2 spike protein from the original Wuhan strain was expressed. CDR3 length: 13 amino acids, cysteine to phenylalanine. The sequence is cut down to CDR3 DNA, 39 bases in frame from base 1. From a lookup of the germline V gene (reference sequence), CDR1 and CDR2 are LNHDA and SQIVND. The V and J ends are trimmed by 4 bases and 0 bases, leaving 7 bases between them.

Points on this clone: Its recognized antigen is unknown. Per-nucleotide qualities are absent, and no much larger clonotype sits a single base away.

Source: peripheral blood, taken in a trial of Ad26.COV2.S vaccine versus placebo. The source of this sequence is a person between 18 and 60 years old who received the Ad26.COV2.S COVID-19 vaccine or a placebo. The chain was built from TRBV19 and TRBJ2-7; D gene: possibly TRBD1, on 5 matching bases. The sequence in DNA is TGTGCCAGTAGTAGTCAGGGCTCCTACGAGCAGTACTTC. It translates to CASSSQGSYEQYF.